The present T cell receptor (beta chain) was sequenced within a study of blood T cell repertoires in COVID-19. On the study more broadly: PBMCs, B-cell-depleted T cells, or T cells were the source of the cDNA or gDNA that made up the material.

Original methodology: For nucleated cells, counts were estimated from reference gene primer amplification. Generated by immunoSEQ multiplex PCR, the TCRdb table keeps only in-frame clones and is missing some. The V and J calls and clone size were taken over from that table, and D and trimming were inferred from the DNA. This sample has about 80,000 clones, with about 90% found just once. There are 15 residues in the CDR3. Looked up from germline, CDR1 is MNHEY and CDR2 is SVGEGT. The trim removed 5 bases at V and 9 bases at J, leaving 6 bases unmatched. What was sequenced was peripheral blood. The chain combines TRBV6-2 or TRBV6-3 with TRBJ1-6; the match to TRBD1 covers 11 bases. The TCR comes from an elderly woman with active or convalescent COVID-19. CDR3 sequence (DNA): TGTGCCAGCAGTCGTCGGACAGGGGGCGGTTCACCCCTCCACTTT. It translates to CASSRRTGGGSPLHF.